The 11 T cell receptor beta chains below come from one sample, sequenced in a study of control samples from healthy donors and cancer patients. Clones were read by immunoSEQ multiplex PCR, and TCRdb kept only the in-frame ones, dropping some. The sample shows 96,000 or so clones, about 92% of them seen only once. The sequenced sample consisted of blood. These receptors originate from a man aged 18 to 30 in good health.

V is TRBV11-2 and J is TRBJ2-7; the D is unclear. Trimming took off 0 bases at V and 3 bases at J, with 9 bases between the two ends. Germline V gene sequence: CDR1 SGHAT, CDR2 FQNNGV. The CDR3 spans 14 residues. CDR3 residues: CASSLDRANYEQYF. CDR3 coding DNA: TGTGCCAGCAGCTTAGATCGGGCTAACTACGAGCAGTACTTC.

This chain joins TRBV9 and TRBJ2-7, with TRBD1 identical over 7 bases. Germline-derived CDR1 and CDR2 are SGDLS and YYNGEE. CDR3 length equals 14 residues. The junction had 7 bases not matched to a gene; V was cut back by 4 bases and J by 3 bases. The CDR3 nucleotides read TGTGCCAGCAGCTCCACAGGGGCCGACTACGAGCAGTACTTC. Encoded protein: CASSSTGADYEQYF.

The rearrangement joins TRBV30 to TRBJ2-1; 9 bases are shared with TRBD2. This CDR3 comprises 12 residues. V lost 6 bases and J lost 5; bases outside the gene matches: 2. Germline values: CDR1 GTSNPN, CDR2 SVGIG (reference sequence). The CDR3 DNA sequence: TGTGCCTGTGGGACTAGCCACAATGAGCAGTTCTTC. Translation gives CACGTSHNEQFF.

V gene TRBV23-1 combines with J gene TRBJ2-2; weak D call: TRBD2 (6 bases). TRBV23-1 is an ORF, and what it does is uncertain. V was pared by 10 bases and J by 7 bases, with 13 bases between. This CDR3 has 12 amino acids. The CDR3 coding sequence is TGCGCCATTTCGCGGGGTGGCGGGGAGCTGTTTTTT. This gives the protein CAISRGGGELFF.

The chain couples TRBV7-2 to TRBJ2-1; TRBD2 aligns across 7 bases. Trimming took 5 bases from V and 1 from J; bases not matched to a gene: 11. Germline CDR1 SGHTA, CDR2 FQGNSA. The CDR3 is 17 amino acids. The CDR3: CASSLKGGSRSYNEQFF. As DNA, the CDR3 is TGTGCCAGCAGCCTAAAAGGCGGGAGTAGGTCCTACAATGAGCAGTTCTTC.

The chain has TRBV20-1 and TRBJ1-1, with 7 bases that match TRBD1. There are 14 residues in the CDR3. Germline CDR1 DFQATT, CDR2 SNEGSKA (reference sequence). The trim removed 3 bases at V and 2 bases at J, leaving 6 bases unmatched. CDR3 region: CSASTQGGNTEAFF. The CDR3 DNA follows: TGCAGTGCTAGTACGCAGGGGGGAAACACTGAAGCTTTCTTT.

The chain couples TRBV27 to TRBJ2-2; TRBD2 matches 8 bases. The J segment lost 6 bases and the V segment lost 0 bases, leaving 9 bases of the junction unmatched. The CDR3 contains 17 residues. The germline gives CDR1 MNHEY, CDR2 SMNVEV (reference sequence). The CDR3 nucleotides are TGTGCCAGCAGTTTATCGTTGATCGGGGGGGCCCCCGGGGAGCTGTTTTTT. Protein product: CASSLSLIGGAPGELFF.

Here the CDR3 DNA reads TGTGCCTGGAGTGAACAGCGGGGCGATTCCTACAATGAGCAGTTCTTC. Amino acid sequence: CAWSEQRGDSYNEQFF. The chain joins TRBV30 to TRBJ2-1; 7 bases align to TRBD2. This CDR3 has 16 amino acids. Germline V gene lookup returns CDR1 GTSNPN and CDR2 SVGIG (reference sequence). V trimming: 1 base; J trimming: 1 base; junction bases outside the gene matches: 7.

The chain is built from TRBV5-6 and TRBJ1-4; D remains unclear. The CDR3 covers 16 residues. The ends were cut back, 2 bases at V and 5 bases at J, with 16 bases in the middle. Looked up from germline, CDR1 is SGHDT and CDR2 is YYEEEE. For the CDR3, the DNA is TGTGCCAGCAGCTTCGGGGAGGATAGGGAGAATGAAAAACTGTTTTTT. Protein product: CASSFGEDRENEKLFF.

V usage is TRBV10-3 and J usage is TRBJ2-1; TRBD2 agrees at 10 bases. This CDR3 has 20 amino acids. Losses at the gene ends were 2 bases for V and 0 bases for J; bases not matched to a gene: 13. CDR1 and CDR2 (germline): ENHRY, SYGVKD. Here the CDR3 DNA reads TGTGCCATCAGTGAGCCGTATGGGAGCGGGAGGGCGAGCTCCTACAATGAGCAGTTCTTC. Its translation is CAISEPYGSGRASSYNEQFF.

CDR3 protein: CASSGWTGGNTEAFF. CDR3 nucleotide sequence: TGTGCCAGCAGCGGATGGACAGGGGGAAACACTGAAGCTTTCTTT. This rearrangement joins TRBV3-1 (or the pseudogene TRBV3-2) to TRBJ1-1; 10 nucleotides match TRBD1. V shed 5 bases and J 2 bases; nucleotides not matched to a gene: 5. The CDR3 covers 15 residues. The germline gives CDR1 LGHDT, CDR2 YNNKEL (reference sequence).